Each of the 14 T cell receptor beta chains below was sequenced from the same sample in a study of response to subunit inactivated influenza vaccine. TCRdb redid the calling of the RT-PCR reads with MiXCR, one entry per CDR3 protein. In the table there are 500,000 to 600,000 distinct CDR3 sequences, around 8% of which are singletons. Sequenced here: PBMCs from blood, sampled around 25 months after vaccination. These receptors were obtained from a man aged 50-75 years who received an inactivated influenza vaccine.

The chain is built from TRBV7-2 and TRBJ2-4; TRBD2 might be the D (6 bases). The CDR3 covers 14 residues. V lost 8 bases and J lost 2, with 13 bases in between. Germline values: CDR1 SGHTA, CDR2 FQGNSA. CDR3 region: CASATGGSKNIQYF. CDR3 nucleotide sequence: TGTGCCAGCGCGACTGGGGGGTCCAAAAACATTCAGTACTTC.

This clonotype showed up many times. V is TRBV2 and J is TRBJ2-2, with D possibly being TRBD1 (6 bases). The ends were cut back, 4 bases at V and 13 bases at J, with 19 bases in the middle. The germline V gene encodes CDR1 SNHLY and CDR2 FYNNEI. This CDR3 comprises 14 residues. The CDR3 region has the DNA TGTGCCAGCAGTGTCAGAACAGGGACCAGGGGGCTGTTTTTT. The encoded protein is CASSVRTGTRGLFF. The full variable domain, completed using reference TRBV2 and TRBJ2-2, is EPEVTQTPSHQVTQMGQEVILRCVPISNHLYFYWYRQILGQKVEFLVSFYNNEISEKSEIFDDQFSVERPDGSNFTLKIRSTKLEDSAMYFCASSVRTGTRGLFFGEGSRLTVL.

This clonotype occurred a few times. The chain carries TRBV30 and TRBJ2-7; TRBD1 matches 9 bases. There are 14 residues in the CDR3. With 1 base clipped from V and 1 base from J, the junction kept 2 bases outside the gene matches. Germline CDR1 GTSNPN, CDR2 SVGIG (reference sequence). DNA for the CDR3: TGTGCCTGGAGTGCCGGGACAGGGTCCTACGAGCAGTACTTC. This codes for CAWSAGTGSYEQYF.

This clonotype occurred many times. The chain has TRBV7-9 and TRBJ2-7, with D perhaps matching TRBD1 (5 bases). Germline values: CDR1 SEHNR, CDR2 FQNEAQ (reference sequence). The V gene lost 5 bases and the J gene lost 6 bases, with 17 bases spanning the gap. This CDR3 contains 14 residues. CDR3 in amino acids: CASSPQGRGGEQYF. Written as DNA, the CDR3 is TGTGCCAGCAGCCCCCAGGGTAGGGGTGGCGAGCAGTACTTC.

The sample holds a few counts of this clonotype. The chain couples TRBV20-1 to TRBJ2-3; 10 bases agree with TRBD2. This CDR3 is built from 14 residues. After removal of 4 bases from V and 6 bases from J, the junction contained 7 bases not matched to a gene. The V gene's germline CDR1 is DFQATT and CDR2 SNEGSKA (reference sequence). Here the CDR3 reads CSATLAGVPDTQYF. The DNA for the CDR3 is TGCAGTGCTACCCTAGCGGGAGTTCCGGATACGCAGTATTTT.

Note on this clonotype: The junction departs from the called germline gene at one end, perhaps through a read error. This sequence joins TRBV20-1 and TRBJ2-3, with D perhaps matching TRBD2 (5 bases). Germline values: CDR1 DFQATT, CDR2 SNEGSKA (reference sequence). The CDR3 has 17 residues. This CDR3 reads CSARGTGLGVPTDTQYF. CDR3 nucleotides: TGCAGTGCGAGAGGCACCGGACTCGGGGTTCCCACAGATACGCAGTATTTT.

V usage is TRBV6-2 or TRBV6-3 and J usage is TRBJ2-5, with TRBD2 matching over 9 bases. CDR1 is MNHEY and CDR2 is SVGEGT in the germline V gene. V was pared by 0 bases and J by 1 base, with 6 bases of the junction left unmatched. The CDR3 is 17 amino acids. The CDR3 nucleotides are TGTGCCAGCAGTTACTCCCTACTAGCGGGCACCCAAGAGACCCAGTACTTC. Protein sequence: CASSYSLLAGTQETQYF.

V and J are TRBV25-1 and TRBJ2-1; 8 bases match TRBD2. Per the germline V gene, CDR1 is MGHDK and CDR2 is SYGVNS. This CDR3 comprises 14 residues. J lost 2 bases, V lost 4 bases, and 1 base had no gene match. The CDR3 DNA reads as TGTGCCAGCAGTGTAGCGGGGACCTACAATGAGCAGTTCTTC. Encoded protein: CASSVAGTYNEQFF.

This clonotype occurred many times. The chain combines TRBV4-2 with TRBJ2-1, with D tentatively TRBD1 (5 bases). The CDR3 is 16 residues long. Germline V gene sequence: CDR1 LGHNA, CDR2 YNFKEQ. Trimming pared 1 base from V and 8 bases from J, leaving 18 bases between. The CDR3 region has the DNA TGTGCCAGCAGCCAAGTAGGGCAGGGTAAAGGCTATGAGCAGTTCTTC. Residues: CASSQVGQGKGYEQFF.

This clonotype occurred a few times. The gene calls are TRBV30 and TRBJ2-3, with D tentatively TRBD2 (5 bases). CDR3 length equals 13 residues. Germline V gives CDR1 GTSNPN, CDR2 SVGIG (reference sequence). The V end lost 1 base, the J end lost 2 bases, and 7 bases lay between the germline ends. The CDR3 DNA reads TGTGCCTGGAGTGCGGGAATCACAGATACGCAGTATTTT. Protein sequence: CAWSAGITDTQYF.

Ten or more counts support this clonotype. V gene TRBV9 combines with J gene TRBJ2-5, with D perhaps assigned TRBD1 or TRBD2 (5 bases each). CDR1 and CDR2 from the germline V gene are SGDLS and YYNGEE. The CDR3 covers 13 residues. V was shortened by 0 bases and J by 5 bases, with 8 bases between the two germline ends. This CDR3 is CASSVGGLETQYF. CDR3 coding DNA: TGTGCCAGCAGCGTAGGGGGGTTGGAGACCCAGTACTTC.

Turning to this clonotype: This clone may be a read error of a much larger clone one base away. CDR3 coding DNA: TGTGCCAGCAGCCCAGGCCTGAGTGCGGCCCAGTACTTC. It encodes CASSPGLSAAQYF. The V gene is TRBV28, the J gene TRBJ2-5; D gene unclear. The V gene's germline CDR1 is MDHEN and CDR2 SYDVKM. The CDR3 covers 13 residues. V was pared by 6 bases and J by 9 bases, with 17 bases between. Combining the CDR3 with reference TRBV28 and TRBJ2-5 gives the whole variable domain DVKVTQSSRYLVKRTGEKVFLECVQDMDHENMFWYRQDPGLGLRLIYFSYDVKMKEKGDIPEGYSVSREKKERFSLILESASTNQTSMYLCASSPGLSAAQYFGPGTRLLVL.

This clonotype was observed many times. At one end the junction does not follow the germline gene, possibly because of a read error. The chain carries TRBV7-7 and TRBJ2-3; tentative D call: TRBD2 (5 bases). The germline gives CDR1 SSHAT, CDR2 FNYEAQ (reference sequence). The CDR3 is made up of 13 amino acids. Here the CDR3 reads CASSLVVANRQYF. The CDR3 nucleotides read TGTGCTAGCAGCTTAGTCGTAGCGAACAGGCAGTATTTT.

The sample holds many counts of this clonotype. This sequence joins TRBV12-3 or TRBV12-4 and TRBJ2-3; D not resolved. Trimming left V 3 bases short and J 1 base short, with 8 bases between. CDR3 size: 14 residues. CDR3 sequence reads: CASSFVAGTDTQYF. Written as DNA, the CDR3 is TGTGCCAGCAGTTTCGTGGCTGGCACAGATACGCAGTATTTT.